This paragraph covers one T cell receptor beta chain sequence. Its antigen remains unknown. CDR1 is MNHEY, CDR2 SVGEGT, per germline. This CDR3 has 14 residues. The V end lost 6 bases, the J end lost 0 bases, and 10 bases lay between the germline ends. Each CDR3 protein is one row after TCRdb ran MiXCR on the 5' RACE reads. The data contain 450,000 or so distinct CDR3 sequences, 11% to 15% of them singletons. The entry originates in a study of identical twins. Study-level findings and limits: Invariant MAIT and iNKT cells may have partly biased zero-insertion analyses. Abundant beta clonotypes from cord blood had fewer insertions, unlike memory repertoires, which showed none. Sharing of beta out-of-frame sequences by twins showed a weaker excess.

A further study also used this sample, focusing on yellow fever vaccine responses in identical twins.

This sequence joins TRBV6-2 or TRBV6-3 and TRBJ2-3; D call uncertain. The sample was CD4+ T cells sorted from blood. The sequence was obtained from a woman aged 18-35 years in good health. CDR3 bases: TGTGCCAGCAGCCCCAGTACTAGCACAGATACGCAGTATTTT. Translated: CASSPSTSTDTQYF.